This TCR beta chain was profiled in a study of blood T cell repertoires in COVID-19. Study at large: Acute and convalescent COVID-19 samples came from the United States, Italy and Spain. Sources were T cells, B-cell-depleted T cells, or PBMCs; the material itself was cDNA or gDNA.

Germline V CDR1 and CDR2: LNHDA, SQIVND (reference sequence). V lost 1 base and J 3 bases, leaving 6 bases between the germline ends. The CDR3 loop spans 13 amino acids. The study assigned cohorts using participant-reported clinical history. Profiling relied on immunoSEQ multiplex PCR, and the TCRdb table lists in-frame clones only, not all of them. The data hold about 170,000 clones, with about 90% observed a single time. What was sequenced was PBMCs or T cells enriched from blood (not recorded which). The V and J genes are TRBV19 and TRBJ1-2, with D uncertain. This TCR was recovered from a human donor with acute COVID-19. The donor label of this sample is uncertain. CDR3 residues: CASSIVTDYGYTF. The CDR3 DNA reads as TGTGCCAGTAGTATAGTTACAGACTATGGCTACACCTTC.